This paragraph covers one TCR beta chain sequence. The target antigen is unknown. The CDR3 has 14 amino acids. Looked up from germline, CDR1 is ENHRY and CDR2 is SYGVKD. The V and J ends lost 7 bases and 2 bases, in that order; junction bases with no gene match: 8. Each CDR3 protein gets one entry after TCRdb re-called the 5' RACE reads with MiXCR. The sample consists of about 270,000 distinct CDR3 sequences, 15% of them appearing once. The data were taken from a study of T-cell memory formation after mild COVID-19. Study at large: TCR clusters were mostly donor specific.

Overall study findings and caveats: Pre-infection memory already had some responding clones, implying cross-reactive memory joined.

The receptor comes from an adult woman who had mild COVID-19 (a few samples of this study predate the infection). Cell type and time point are not known. The V and J genes are TRBV10-3 and TRBJ2-7; 7 bases agree with TRBD1. The sample was PBMCs or a T cell subset sorted from them (not recorded which). CDR3 amino acids: CAITPTGDTYEQYF. The CDR3 coding sequence is TGTGCCATCACTCCTACAGGGGACACCTACGAGCAGTACTTC.